The T cell receptor (beta chain) under discussion was sequenced for a study of blood T cell repertoires in COVID-19. Study information: Specimens from acute and convalescent COVID-19 originated in the United States, Italy and Spain. Sources were T cells, B-cell-depleted T cells, or PBMCs; the material itself was cDNA or gDNA.

Per the original data handling: Estimates of nucleated cell counts were drawn from the amplification of reference gene primers. Sequencing used immunoSEQ multiplex PCR; TCRdb keeps in-frame clones, though not all of them. Clone size and V and J calls were adopted from that table, with D and trimming inferred from the DNA. The sample holds 250,000 to 300,000 clones, 88% seen once. The V and J ends lost 2 bases and 8 bases respectively, with 13 bases between them. CDR1 and CDR2 from the germline V gene are SGHRS and YFSETQ. The CDR3 has 13 residues. The sequenced sample consisted of peripheral blood. This rearrangement joins TRBV5-1 to TRBJ1-2; TRBD1 might be the D (6 bases). The source of this sequence is a woman aged 35 to 49 who had recovered from COVID-19. The CDR3 region is CASSFEGVGGYTF. DNA of the CDR3: TGCGCCAGCAGCTTCGAGGGGGTGGGAGGCTACACCTTC.